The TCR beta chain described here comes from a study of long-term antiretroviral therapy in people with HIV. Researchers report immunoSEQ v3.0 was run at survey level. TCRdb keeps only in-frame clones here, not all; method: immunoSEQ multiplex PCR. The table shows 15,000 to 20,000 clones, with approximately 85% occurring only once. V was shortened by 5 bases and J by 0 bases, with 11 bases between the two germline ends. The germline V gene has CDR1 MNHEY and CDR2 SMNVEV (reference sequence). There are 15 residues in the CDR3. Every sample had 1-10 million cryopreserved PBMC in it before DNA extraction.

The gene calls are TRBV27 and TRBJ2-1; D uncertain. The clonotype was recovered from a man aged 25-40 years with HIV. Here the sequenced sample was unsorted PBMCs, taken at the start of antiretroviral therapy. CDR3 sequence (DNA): TGTGCCAGCAGTGGAGACGTGAGCTCCTACAATGAGCAGTTCTTC. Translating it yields CASSGDVSSYNEQFF.